A single sample gave rise to the 5 T cell receptor beta chains below, sequenced in a study of a mutant IDH1 vaccine in newly diagnosed glioma. Assay used: immunoSEQ multiplex PCR; TCRdb lists only in-frame clones, some missing. The repertoire holds about 50,000 clones, roughly 92% seen once, with less than 2.5% in the top ten. Time point denoted: week 35, safety follow-up. The study gave 300 ug of mutant IDH1 20-mer peptide per vaccine dose, with topical imiquimod. Their antigen targets remain unknown. The sample here was PBMCs, taken from a glioma patient whose treatment included an IDH1 peptide vaccine. The receptors come from a man aged 45 to 65 with glioma.

This clone is deemed large. The V call is TRBV2, the J call TRBJ1-2; D call uncertain. This CDR3 contains 14 residues. The germline V and J ends were trimmed by 1 base and 6 bases, with 12 bases remaining between them. Germline V gene sequence: CDR1 SNHLY, CDR2 FYNNEI. CDR3 residues: CASSEGEREDGYTF. DNA for the CDR3: TGTGCCAGCAGTGAAGGGGAAAGGGAGGATGGCTACACCTTC.

The chain carries TRBV5-5 and TRBJ1-1; D gene unclear. Trimming removed 3 bases at V and 1 base at J, with 4 bases between. The CDR3 is 12 amino acids. The germline V gene has CDR1 SGHKS and CDR2 YYEKEE (reference sequence). The CDR3, as DNA: TGTGCCAGCAGCTATGAGAACACTGAAGCTTTCTTT. Translation gives CASSYENTEAFF.

The CDR3 sequence is CASSPTGGGNQPQHF. The CDR3 coding sequence is TGTGCCAGCTCACCGACAGGGGGTGGCAATCAGCCCCAGCATTTT. This rearrangement joins TRBV18 to TRBJ1-5, with 9 bases lining up with TRBD1. This CDR3 region has 15 residues. Unmatched junction bases numbered 2, after V lost 3 bases and J lost 2 bases. Germline V lookup: CDR1 KGHSH, CDR2 LQKENI. The full variable domain, rest sourced from reference TRBV18 and TRBJ1-5, is NAGVMQNPRHLVRRRGQEARLRCSPMKGHSHVYWYRQLPEEGLKFMVYLQKENIIDESGMPKERFSAEFPKEGPSILRIQQVVRGDSAAYFCASSPTGGGNQPQHFGDGTRLSIL.

The chain combines TRBV27 with TRBJ2-3; D gene uncertain. With 0 bases removed from V and 6 bases from J, the gap between germline ends came to 7 bases. The CDR3 consists of 13 residues. The germline V gene has CDR1 MNHEY and CDR2 SMNVEV (reference sequence). The CDR3 reads CASSLSPQDTQYF. The CDR3, as DNA: TGTGCCAGCAGTTTATCCCCCCAGGATACGCAGTATTTT.

This clone was seen just once. V usage is TRBV4-3 and J usage is TRBJ1-2; weak D call: TRBD1 (5 bases). CDR1 LGHNA and CDR2 YSLEER come from the germline V gene. The CDR3 is 17 amino acids. Deletions cut 0 bases from V and 2 bases from J, with 16 bases between. The CDR3 bases are TGCGCCAGCAGCCAAGAAATCAATGGAGGGGCGAACTATGGCTACACCTTC. This gives the protein CASSQEINGGANYGYTF.